This T cell receptor (beta chain) was retrieved from a study of CD8 T cells in ankylosing spondylitis. General observations from the study: Certain motif variants had earlier been reported in reactive arthritis synovial fluid and blood. Matched synovial fluid from ankylosing spondylitis patients was reported to be enriched for disease-linked clones. With a CD8+ phenotype, disease-linked clones were relatively rare in peripheral blood.

This clonotype has ten or more counts. Its antigen is currently unknown. Preparation of TCR beta libraries was done by quantitative 5'-RACE with molecular barcodes. TCRdb used MiXCR to reprocess the 5' RACE reads, holding one entry per CDR3 protein. Of about 240,000 distinct CDR3 sequences listed, 8% to 9.5% are singletons. V lost 2 bases to trimming and J lost 6 bases, with 13 bases between them. Germline CDR1 and CDR2: DFQATT and SNEGSKA (reference sequence). This CDR3 is built from 13 residues. V usage is TRBV20-1 and J usage is TRBJ1-2, with D unclear. Material for sequencing was blood, either unsorted or a sorted T cell fraction (not recorded which). The sequence came from a male donor with ankylosing spondylitis or in good health (not recorded which). The CDR3: CSARTPGRDGYTF. The CDR3 DNA is TGCAGTGCTAGAACGCCCGGGCGCGATGGCTACACCTTC.